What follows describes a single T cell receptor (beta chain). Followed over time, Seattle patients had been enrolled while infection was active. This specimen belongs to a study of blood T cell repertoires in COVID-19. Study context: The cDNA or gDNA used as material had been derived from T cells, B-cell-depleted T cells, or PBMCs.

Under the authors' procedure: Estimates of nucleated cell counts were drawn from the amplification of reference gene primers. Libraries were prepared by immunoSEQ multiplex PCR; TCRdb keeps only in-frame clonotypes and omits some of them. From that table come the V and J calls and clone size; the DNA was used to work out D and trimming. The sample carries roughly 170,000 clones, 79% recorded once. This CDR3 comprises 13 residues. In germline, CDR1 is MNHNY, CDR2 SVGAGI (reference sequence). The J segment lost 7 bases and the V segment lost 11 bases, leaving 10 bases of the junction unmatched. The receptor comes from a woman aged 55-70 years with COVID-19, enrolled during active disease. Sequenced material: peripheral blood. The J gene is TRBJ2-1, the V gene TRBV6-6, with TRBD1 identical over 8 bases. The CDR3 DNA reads TGTGCCGAATCGGACAGGGCGAGTAATGAGCAGTTCTTC. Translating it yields CAESDRASNEQFF.